The present T cell receptor beta chain was sequenced within a study of cytomegalovirus exposure and HLA in healthy donors. Overall study: T cells numbering around 190 million yielded some 110 million unique TCR beta sequences in an earlier analysis. Whole-study findings and limits: Further analysis was carried out later, and it showed several of the most significant clusters appearing linked to common viral pathogens. Looking again later, the authors saw that most CMV-associated TCR beta chains seemed HLA-restricted.

This clone was seen just once. As yet, its antigen is unknown. Trimming shortened V by 5 bases and J by 2 bases, and 22 bases separated the two germline ends. The CDR3 totals 19 residues. Germline V gene data show CDR1 as SGHNT and CDR2 as YENEEA. Primers: 60 Vbeta forward and 13 Jbeta reverse. Sequencing was performed with immunoSEQ multiplex PCR; in TCRdb, only in-frame clones are kept and a portion is missing. Of nearly 110,000 clones listed, around 77% are singletons. Sequencing input: PBMCs. This clonotype was obtained from a male donor in good health and CMV-seronegative. The chain couples TRBV11-3 to TRBJ2-6; maybe TRBD2 (5 bases). Here the CDR3 DNA reads TGTGCCAGCAGCCCGGCGGGCAGGTCGGCTGGAGCTGGGGCCAACGTCCTGACTTTC. Translated: CASSPAGRSAGAGANVLTF.